This TCR beta chain originates from a study of T cell responses to AZD1222 COVID-19 vaccine. Study-wide background: Pooled in the analysis were second doses at about 4 or about 12 weeks.

V shed 3 bases, J shed 5 bases, and the junction held 9 bases outside the gene matches. The CDR3 totals 15 residues. Germline V CDR1 and CDR2: MNHEY, SMNVEV (reference sequence). The table came from immunoSEQ multiplex PCR; TCRdb's copy has only in-frame clones and leaves some out. The profile shows some 150,000 clones, over 90% of them singletons. The sequence derives from an adult in good health. The chain couples TRBV27 to TRBJ1-1; TRBD1 agrees at 7 bases. The sequencing here drew on peripheral blood, taken on day 0 of AZD1222 vaccination. CDR3 region: CASSLAYRGGTEAFF. CDR3 nucleotides: TGTGCCAGCAGTTTGGCTTACAGGGGCGGGACTGAAGCTTTCTTT.